The next 5 T cell receptor beta chains were all read from a single sample in a study of post-analysis software for immune sequencing data. Unique molecular identifiers tagged the TCR beta cDNA libraries. TCRdb ran MiXCR on the PCR reads and lists one entry per CDR3 protein. The sample records some 700,000 distinct CDR3 sequences, around 64% being singletons. Antigens for these TCRs are unknown. Findings and caveats of the study: In patients, TRBV5-6, TRBV5-1 and TRBV20-1 belonged to four or five TRBV segments found more frequently than in controls.

The sample was blood. These receptors all stem from a girl aged 2-10 years with multiple sclerosis.

A single count supports this clonotype. The V call is TRBV3-1, the J call TRBJ2-1; D gene ambiguous. The germline V gene has CDR1 LGHDT and CDR2 YNNKEL (reference sequence). This CDR3 comprises 16 residues. The V and J ends lost 1 base and 0 bases respectively, with 10 bases between them. This CDR3 is CASSQGLFSSYNEQFF. The CDR3 nucleotides read TGTGCCAGCAGCCAAGGACTGTTTAGCTCCTACAATGAGCAGTTCTTC.

The chain is built from TRBV5-1 and TRBJ1-4; possible D gene TRBD1, 6 bases. Looked up from germline, CDR1 is SGHRS and CDR2 is YFSETQ. V shed 0 bases and J shed 3 bases, with 12 bases lying between them. The CDR3 extends over 16 amino acids. CDR3 sequence (DNA): TGCGCCAGCAGCTTGGCCGTGGGGGCAGCTAATGAAAAACTGTTTTTT. It yields the protein CASSLAVGAANEKLFF.

This chain connects TRBV20-1 to TRBJ2-1; D is unresolved. Germline V lookup: CDR1 DFQATT, CDR2 SNEGSKA (reference sequence). The ends were cut back, 0 bases at V and 4 bases at J, with 13 bases in the middle. The CDR3 is made up of 15 amino acids. CDR3 region: CSARDHGSPYNEQFF. The CDR3, as DNA: TGCAGTGCTAGAGATCATGGGTCCCCTTACAATGAGCAGTTCTTC.

The J gene is TRBJ2-4, the V gene TRBV2, with D hard to call. The CDR3 length is 14 residues. CDR1 and CDR2 from the germline V gene are SNHLY and FYNNEI. V was clipped by 2 bases and J by 3 bases, with 8 bases between them. In DNA, the CDR3 is TGTGCCAGCAGTGAAACGTACGTCAAAAACATTCAGTACTTC. It specifies CASSETYVKNIQYF.

The gene calls are TRBV5-1 and TRBJ1-2, with D possibly matching TRBD1 (6 bases). The CDR3 runs to 13 residues. V lost 0 bases, J lost 8 bases, and 11 bases lay in between. Germline V CDR1 and CDR2: SGHRS, YFSETQ. The CDR3 DNA follows: TGCGCCAGCAGCTTGGTTCCAGGGGAGGGCTACACCTTC. Its protein product is CASSLVPGEGYTF.